What follows are 13 T cell receptor beta chains derived from one specimen sequenced in a study of blood T cells in healthy people across ages. Alongside a J-beta primer mix, a sample-barcoded 5' primer served in a second PCR lasting 7 to 11 cycles. TCRdb ran MiXCR on the 5' RACE reads and lists one entry per CDR3 protein. The sample includes about 1.8 million distinct CDR3 sequences, around half of them seen just once. The sample taken for sequencing was blood. These receptors were taken from a woman between 35 and 50 years old in good health.

V and J are TRBV6-1 and TRBJ2-5; D not resolved. This CDR3 region has 13 residues. The germline CDR1 and CDR2 sequences are MNHNS and SASEGT. V lost 6 bases and J lost 2, with 10 bases in between. DNA for the CDR3: TGTGCCAGCAGACCCCCCCCGCAAGAGACCCAGTACTTC. The encoded protein is CASRPPPQETQYF.

J is TRBJ2-4 and V is TRBV7-8; 7 bases agree with TRBD1. Germline trimming cut 2 bases from V and 0 bases from J; bases unmatched to any gene: 10. Germline CDR1 SGHVS, CDR2 FQNEAQ. There are 18 residues in the CDR3. The CDR3 DNA sequence: TGTGCCAGCAGCTTAAGAGGTGGACAGGTCCTAGCCAAAAACATTCAGTACTTC. Its translation is CASSLRGGQVLAKNIQYF. Supplemented by reference TRBV7-8 and TRBJ2-4, the full variable domain reads GAGVSQSPRYKVAKRGQDVALRCDPISGHVSLFWYQQALGQGPEFLTYFQNEAQLDKSGLPSDRFFAERPEGSVSTLKIQRTQQEDSAVYLCASSLRGGQVLAKNIQYFGAGTRLSVL.

This clonotype showed up just once. The genes are TRBV28 and TRBJ2-3; 7 positions match TRBD2. V shed 2 bases and J 0 bases; nucleotides not matched to a gene: 8. The CDR3 sequence is 17 residues long. Germline V gene sequence: CDR1 MDHEN, CDR2 SYDVKM. Written as DNA, the CDR3 is TGTGCCAGCAGTTTACCTGCAGCGGGGTCGAGCACAGATACGCAGTATTTT. Its protein product is CASSLPAAGSSTDTQYF. Based on the CDR3 plus reference TRBV28 and TRBJ2-3, the full variable domain is DVKVTQSSRYLVKRTGEKVFLECVQDMDHENMFWYRQDPGLGLRLIYFSYDVKMKEKGDIPEGYSVSREKKERFSLILESASTNQTSMYLCASSLPAAGSSTDTQYFGPGTRLTVL.

The J gene is TRBJ2-5, the V gene TRBV7-2; D not certain. Trimming stripped 5 bases from V and 0 bases from J, with 4 bases between. CDR1 SGHTA and CDR2 FQGNSA come from the germline V gene. The CDR3 consists of 12 residues. In DNA form, the CDR3 reads TGTGCCAGCAGCATGTACCAAGAGACCCAGTACTTC. This translates into CASSMYQETQYF.

In its sample, this clonotype was seen a few times. The gene calls are TRBV28 and TRBJ2-4; possibly TRBD1 for D (5 bases). CDR1 is MDHEN and CDR2 is SYDVKM in the germline V gene. V shed 0 bases and J shed 1 base, with 10 bases lying between them. This CDR3 has 16 amino acids. CDR3 sequence reads: CASSLWAGSAKNIQYF. CDR3 sequence (DNA): TGTGCCAGCAGTTTATGGGCAGGGTCCGCCAAAAACATTCAGTACTTC.

This clonotype has a single count. V usage is TRBV7-6 and J usage is TRBJ2-5, with D perhaps being TRBD1 or TRBD2 (5 bases each). The end of the DNA aligns better with TRBJ2-7, so the J call may be wrong. Germline V gene lookup returns CDR1 SGHVS and CDR2 FNYEAQ. The CDR3 length is 16 residues. Here the CDR3 DNA reads TGTGCCAGCAGCTTAGAAGGGACCGCAAAGTGGTACGAGCAGTACTTC. Translation: CASSLEGTAKWYEQYF.

The gene calls are TRBV28 and TRBJ1-1; 7 bases fit TRBD1. The CDR3 has 14 amino acids. CDR1 and CDR2 from the germline V gene are MDHEN and SYDVKM. J lost 9 bases, V lost 5 bases, and 12 bases had no gene match. In DNA, the CDR3 is TGTGCCAGCAGTCCGCAGACCGGGACAGTTCAAGCTTTCTTT. This translates into CASSPQTGTVQAFF. Combining the CDR3 with reference TRBV28 and TRBJ1-1 gives the whole variable domain DVKVTQSSRYLVKRTGEKVFLECVQDMDHENMFWYRQDPGLGLRLIYFSYDVKMKEKGDIPEGYSVSREKKERFSLILESASTNQTSMYLCASSPQTGTVQAFFGQGTRLTVV.

The chain links TRBV25-1 to TRBJ2-3, with 8 bases that match TRBD2. The germline V gene encodes CDR1 MGHDK and CDR2 SYGVNS. CDR3 length: 14 amino acids. Trimming cost V 10 bases and J 5 bases; bases outside gene matches: 11. The CDR3 sequence: CATLSRGGGDTQYF. The CDR3 DNA follows: TGTGCCACCCTCTCCCGGGGGGGAGGAGATACGCAGTATTTT. Using reference TRBV25-1 and TRBJ2-3 for the parts outside the CDR3, the full variable domain is EADIYQTPRYLVIGTGKKITLECSQTMGHDKMYWYQQDPGMELHLIHYSYGVNSTEKGDLSSESTVSRIRTEHFPLTLESARPSHTSQYLCATLSRGGGDTQYFGPGTRLTVL.

The CDR3 DNA reads as TGTGCCAGCTCACCCGCGACGGGGTCCTACAATGAGCAGTTCTTC. It specifies CASSPATGSYNEQFF. The gene calls are TRBV18 and TRBJ2-1; a weak D match, TRBD2 (5 bases). V gave up 3 bases and J gave up 1 base, with 10 bases separating them. Per the germline V gene, CDR1 is KGHSH and CDR2 is LQKENI. CDR3 length: 15 amino acids.

The gene calls are TRBV7-8 and TRBJ2-3; 9 positions agree with TRBD1. The CDR3 spans 12 residues. The V gene's germline CDR1 is SGHVS and CDR2 FQNEAQ. The V segment lost 1 base and the J segment 13 bases; nucleotides outside the gene matches: 3. As DNA, the CDR3 is TGTGCCAGCAGCTTAGAGACAGGGGGGAAGTATTTT. It codes for CASSLETGGKYF.

The chain uses TRBV6-1 and TRBJ2-1; TRBD2 matches 7 bases. Germline V gene sequence: CDR1 MNHNS, CDR2 SASEGT. This CDR3 is built from 14 residues. J gave up 5 bases and V 6 bases, and 7 bases lay outside the gene matches. The CDR3 sequence is CASSYGGTNNEQFF. The CDR3 region has the DNA TGTGCCAGCAGCTACGGGGGGACTAACAATGAGCAGTTCTTC.

The chain uses TRBV6-2 or TRBV6-3 and TRBJ2-6, with D possibly TRBD1 on 6 matching bases. The CDR3 is made up of 20 amino acids. V was shortened by 0 bases and J by 0 bases, with 18 bases between the two germline ends. The V gene's germline CDR1 is MNHEY and CDR2 SVGEGT. Here the CDR3 reads CASSYSISRDIRSGANVLTF. CDR3 nucleotides: TGTGCCAGCAGTTACTCGATTTCTCGGGACATTCGCTCTGGGGCCAACGTCCTGACTTTC.

V usage is TRBV28 and J usage is TRBJ2-1; 11 positions match TRBD1. Germline V gene lookup returns CDR1 MDHEN and CDR2 SYDVKM. This CDR3 is built from 14 residues. Losses at the gene ends were 7 bases for V and 8 bases for J; bases not matched to a gene: 7. CDR3 sequence (DNA): TGTGCCAGCAAGCCGGACAGGGGGCTTGATGAGCAGTTCTTC. Amino acid sequence: CASKPDRGLDEQFF.